Detailed here is one TCR beta chain. Germline CDR1 SGHDT, CDR2 YYEEEE. The V segment lost 3 bases and the J segment 4 bases; nucleotides outside the gene matches: 8. There are 16 residues in the CDR3. TCRdb's copy holds only in-frame clones and misses some; the assay was immunoSEQ multiplex PCR. The repertoire consists of around 100,000 clones, with approximately 85% occurring once and the leading ten covering roughly 5%. These data come from a study of blood T cell repertoires in COVID-19. The V call is TRBV5-6, the J call TRBJ1-2, with 11 bases identical to TRBD1. This TCR was recovered from a woman aged 55-69 years with COVID-19, enrolled during active disease. What was sequenced was peripheral blood. The CDR3 here is CASSSRTGGVGYGYTF. CDR3 bases: TGTGCCAGCAGCTCCCGGACAGGGGGCGTCGGCTATGGCTACACCTTC.